This T cell receptor beta chain was sequenced in a study of blood T cell repertoires in COVID-19. Study information: In each case, the material was cDNA or gDNA derived from T cells, B-cell-depleted T cells, or PBMCs.

Produced via immunoSEQ multiplex PCR; TCRdb's table is partial and in-frame only. The sample lists roughly 250,000 clones, over 75% occurring once. V trimming: 6 bases; J trimming: 2 bases; junction bases outside the gene matches: 19. Germline CDR1 and CDR2: MDHEN and SYDVKM. The CDR3 runs to 18 residues. Cohort allocation depended upon clinical history that participants reported. This clone has more than one count but fewer than ten. The sample comprised PBMCs or T cells enriched from blood (not recorded which). The source is a woman younger than 45 who had recovered from COVID-19. The J gene is TRBJ2-7, the V gene TRBV28; TRBD1 matches at 7 bases. The CDR3 coding sequence is TGTGCCAGCAGCTCACCGGTCCTGACAGGGCCTAATACCTACGAGCAGTACTTC. Translation: CASSSPVLTGPNTYEQYF.